The next 7 T cell receptor beta chains were all read from a single sample in a study of CD8+ T cells in alopecia areata. Treatment denoted: oral pan-JAK inhibitor, 5-10 mg twice daily. As the sequencing template, cDNA was produced by extracting RNA and reverse transcribing it. Using immunoSEQ multiplex PCR, the repertoire was profiled, and TCRdb retains in-frame clones only, with some absent. This table holds about 220,000 clones, around three fifths found once. The sequencing here drew on CD4+ T cells sorted from blood, taken at week 4, from a patient treated with tofacitinib. The receptors stem from a human donor with alopecia areata.

The table lists this clone with a few counts. J is TRBJ1-5 and V is TRBV5-6; a possible D gene is TRBD1 (5 bases). Germline values: CDR1 SGHDT, CDR2 YYEEEE. The CDR3 covers 14 residues. The ends were cut back, 4 bases at V and 5 bases at J, with 13 bases in the middle. CDR3 in amino acids: CASSGFDSDQPQHF. In DNA form, the CDR3 reads TGTGCCAGCAGCGGTTTCGACAGTGATCAGCCCCAGCATTTT.

The genes are TRBV2 and TRBJ1-6, with D unclear. This CDR3 has 14 amino acids. Trimming pared 4 bases from V and 4 bases from J, leaving 8 bases between. Germline assignment: CDR1 SNHLY and CDR2 FYNNEI. The CDR3 spells CASSGTEYNSPLHF. For the CDR3, the DNA is TGTGCCAGCAGTGGGACGGAATATAATTCACCCCTCCACTTT.

This clone was recorded a few times. At one of its ends the junction is not consistent with the germline gene, which may arise from a read error. DNA of the CDR3: TGCGCCAGCAGCCCTAGGACTAGCACGGATACGCAGTATTTT. Translating it yields CASSPRTSTDTQYF. The J gene is TRBJ2-3, the V gene TRBV4-3, with 8 bases fitting TRBD2. This CDR3 has 14 residues. Germline V gene lookup returns CDR1 LGHNA and CDR2 YSLEER.

This chain connects TRBV5-1 to TRBJ2-7; TRBD2 aligns across 9 bases. Per germline, CDR1 SGHRS and CDR2 YFSETQ. The CDR3 totals 13 residues. The V segment lost 1 base and the J segment 7 bases; nucleotides outside the gene matches: 3. In DNA form, the CDR3 reads TGCGCCAGCAGCTTGCGGCTAGCGGGGGAGCAGTACTTC. Translation gives CASSLRLAGEQYF.

This clone has just one count. The J gene is TRBJ1-1, the V gene TRBV6-5, with 9 positions matching TRBD1. V shed 5 bases and J 9 bases; nucleotides not matched to a gene: 4. The CDR3 contains 12 residues. Germline lookup yields CDR1 MNHEY and CDR2 SVGAGI. CDR3 nucleotides: TGTGCCAGCAGTAGCGACAGGGGGAAAGCTTTCTTT. As protein: CASSSDRGKAFF.

This sequence joins TRBV9 and TRBJ2-5; tentative D call: TRBD2 (5 bases). The CDR3 length is 15 residues. CDR1 SGDLS and CDR2 YYNGEE come from the germline V gene. Trimming pared 1 base from V and 0 bases from J, leaving 10 bases between. The CDR3 nucleotides read TGTGCCAGCAGCGTACAGCAACTAGACCAAGAGACCCAGTACTTC. Residues: CASSVQQLDQETQYF.

This clone was recorded once. The chain has TRBV30 and TRBJ1-1; no reliable D call. V lost 3 bases and J 3 bases, leaving 17 bases between the germline ends. Per the germline V gene, CDR1 is GTSNPN and CDR2 is SVGIG (reference sequence). The CDR3 spans 15 residues. The CDR3 sequence: CAWSRAGLRDTEAFF. The CDR3 DNA is TGTGCCTGGAGCCGGGCAGGACTCCGGGACACTGAAGCTTTCTTT.